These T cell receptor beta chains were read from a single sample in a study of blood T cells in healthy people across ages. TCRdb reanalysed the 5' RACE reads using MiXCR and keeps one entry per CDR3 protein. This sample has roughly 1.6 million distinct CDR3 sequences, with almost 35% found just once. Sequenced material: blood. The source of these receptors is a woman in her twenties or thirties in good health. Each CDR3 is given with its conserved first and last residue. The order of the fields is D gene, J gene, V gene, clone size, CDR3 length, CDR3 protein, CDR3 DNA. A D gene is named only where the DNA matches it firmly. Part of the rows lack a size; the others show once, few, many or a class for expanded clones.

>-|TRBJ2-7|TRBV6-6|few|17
CASSYQVWEGHSYEQYF
TGTGCCAGCAGTTATCAGGTGTGGGAGGGACACAGCTACGAGCAGTACTTC
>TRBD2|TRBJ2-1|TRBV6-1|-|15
CASKRAGGPHNEQFF
TGTGCCAGCAAGCGAGCGGGGGGCCCCCACAATGAGCAGTTCTTC
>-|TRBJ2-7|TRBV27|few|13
CASSPGLGNEQYF
TGTGCCAGCAGTCCAGGGTTGGGAAACGAGCAGTACTTC
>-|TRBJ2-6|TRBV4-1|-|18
CASSRAGQAGGGANVLTF
TGCGCCAGCAGCCGCGCGGGGCAAGCCGGCGGGGGGGCCAACGTCCTGACTTTC
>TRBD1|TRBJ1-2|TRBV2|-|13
CALGQGRSYGYTF
TGTGCCCTCGGACAGGGCCGCTCCTATGGCTACACCTTC
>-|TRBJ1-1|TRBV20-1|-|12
CSTRWLDTEAFF
TGCAGTACAAGATGGCTAGACACTGAAGCTTTCTTT
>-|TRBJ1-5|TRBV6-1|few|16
CASSEAGTISNQPQHF
TGTGCCAGCAGTGAAGCGGGGACTATAAGCAATCAGCCCCAGCATTTT
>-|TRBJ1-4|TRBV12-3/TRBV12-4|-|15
CASSRGVEGTRKLFF
TGTGCCAGCAGTCGTGGGGTGGAGGGGACAAGAAAACTGTTTTTT
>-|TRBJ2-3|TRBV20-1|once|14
CSVPRGGDADTQYF
TGCAGTGTACCTAGGGGGGGCGATGCAGATACGCAGTATTTT
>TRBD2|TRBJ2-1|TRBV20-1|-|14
CSAWSGRQYNEQFF
TGCAGTGCTTGGAGCGGGAGGCAGTACAATGAGCAGTTCTTC
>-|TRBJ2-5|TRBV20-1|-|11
CSASLKETQYF
TGCAGTGCTAGTCTCAAAGAGACCCAGTACTTC
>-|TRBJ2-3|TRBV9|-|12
CASSAVTDTQYF
TGTGCCAGCAGCGCCGTCACAGATACGCAGTATTTT
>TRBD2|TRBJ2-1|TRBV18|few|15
CASSPPPSGRNEQFF
TGTGCCAGCTCACCACCACCGTCCGGGAGGAATGAGCAGTTCTTC
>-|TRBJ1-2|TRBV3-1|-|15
CASSPGPGHVSGYTF
TGTGCCAGCAGCCCTGGACCGGGACACGTATCCGGGTACACCTTC
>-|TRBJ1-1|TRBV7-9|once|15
CASSLFRGVNTEAFF
TGTGCCAGCAGCTTATTTCGGGGGGTGAACACTGAAGCTTTCTTT
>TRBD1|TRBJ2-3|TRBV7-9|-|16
CASSLEGQGGADTQYF
TGTGCCAGCAGCTTAGAAGGACAGGGTGGTGCAGATACGCAGTATTTT
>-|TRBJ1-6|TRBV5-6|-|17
CASSLKTSLGVNSPLHF
TGTGCCAGCAGCTTAAAGACATCTCTCGGGGTGAATTCACCCCTCCACTTT
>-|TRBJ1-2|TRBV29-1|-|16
CSVEVGLGLAGYGYTF
TGCAGCGTTGAAGTAGGGTTAGGTTTAGCAGGCTATGGCTACACCTTC
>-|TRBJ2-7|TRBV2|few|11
CASSEATEQYF
TGTGCCAGCAGTGAAGCTACTGAGCAGTACTTC
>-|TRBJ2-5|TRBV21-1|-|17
CASSFEGAQRFQETQYF
TGTGCCAGCAGCTTTGAGGGGGCGCAAAGGTTTCAAGAGACCCAGTACTTC
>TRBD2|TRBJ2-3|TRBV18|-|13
CATRGGVTDTQYF
TGTGCCACTCGCGGGGGGGTCACAGATACGCAGTATTTT
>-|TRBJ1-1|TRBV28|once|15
CASSLSRPLGTEAFF
TGTGCCAGCAGTTTATCCCGTCCCTTAGGGACTGAAGCTTTCTTT
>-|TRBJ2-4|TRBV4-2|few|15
CASSQGGEGGWEQYF
TGTGCCAGCAGCCAAGGGGGCGAAGGGGGTTGGGAGCAGTACTTC
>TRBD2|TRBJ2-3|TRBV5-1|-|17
CASSHGTSGARTDTQYF
TGCGCCAGCAGCCATGGGACTAGCGGGGCCCGCACAGATACGCAGTATTTT
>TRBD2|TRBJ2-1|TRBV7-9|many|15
CASSPFGGGYNEQFF
TGTGCCAGCAGCCCCTTTGGCGGGGGGTACAATGAGCAGTTCTTC
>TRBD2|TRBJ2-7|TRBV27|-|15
CASRMGTSGTYEQYF
TGTGCCAGCAGGATGGGGACTAGCGGGACCTACGAGCAGTACTTC
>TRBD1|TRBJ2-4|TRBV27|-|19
CAGSLYRPGQGAAKNIQYF
TGTGCCGGCAGTCTATATAGACCAGGACAGGGGGCGGCCAAAAACATTCAGTACTTC
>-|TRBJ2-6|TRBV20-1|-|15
CSARDQSSGANVLTF
TGCAGTGCTAGAGATCAGTCCTCTGGGGCCAACGTCCTGACTTTC